A selection of T cell receptor beta chains follows, all from one sample in a study of CD8+CD57+ T cells in acquired aplastic anemia. TCRdb reprocessed the reads with MiXCR, giving one entry per CDR3 protein. Of about 110,000 distinct CDR3 sequences listed, 51% are singletons. Sequencing was done on a sample of sorted CD4+, CD8+, or CD8+CD57+ T cells (not recorded which) from PBMCs. The receptors were gathered from a human donor in good health, serving as a control. Both conserved end residues are part of each CDR3. A D gene is named only where the DNA matches it firmly. Clone size, where shown, is once, few, many, or a class for clones that have expanded.

d_gene	v_gene	abundance	j_gene	CDR3aa	CDR3nt
TRBD2	TRBV4-3	many	TRBJ2-1	CASSQETSWNNEQFF	TGCGCCAGCAGCCAAGAGACTAGCTGGAACAATGAGCAGTTCTTC
-	TRBV27	few	TRBJ1-2	CASSFSQTTGYTF	TGTGCCAGCAGTTTTTCCCAAACGACTGGCTACACCTTC
TRBD2	TRBV11-1	-	TRBJ2-1	CASSFSGTSGEQLF	TGTGCCAGCAGCTTCTCCGGGACTAGCGGCGAGCAGCTCTTC
-	TRBV2	many	TRBJ2-5	CASSEALAVQETQYF	TGTGCCAGCAGTGAAGCGCTTGCAGTCCAAGAGACCCAGTACTTC
-	TRBV7-3	few	TRBJ1-6	CASSTQGRGSPLHF	TGTGCCAGCAGCACCCAGGGTCGCGGTTCACCCCTCCACTTT
TRBD2	TRBV19	few	TRBJ2-5	CASSVLAGGQEETQYF	TGTGCCAGTAGTGTTCTAGCGGGGGGGCAGGAAGAGACCCAGTACTTC
-	TRBV10-3	-	TRBJ1-2	CANRNNPSYGYTF	TGTGCCAACAGGAATAATCCTTCCTATGGCTACACCTTC
-	TRBV5-1	many	TRBJ1-2	CASSLEGSKYGYTF	TGCGCCAGCAGCTTGGAAGGCTCGAAGTATGGCTACACCTTC
-	TRBV4-2	many	TRBJ1-1	CASSHQQGNTEAFF	TGTGCCAGCAGCCACCAACAGGGGAACACTGAAGCTTTCTTT
TRBD2	TRBV29-1	-	TRBJ2-5	CSVELAGAKETQYF	TGCAGCGTTGAGCTAGCGGGGGCTAAAGAGACCCAGTACTTC
-	TRBV7-9	-	TRBJ1-2	CASSLDDRTNYGYTF	TGTGCCAGCAGCTTGGATGACAGAACTAACTATGGCTACACCTTC
-	TRBV7-9	-	TRBJ1-5	CASSLADF	TGTGCCAGCAGCTTAGCGGATTTT
-	TRBV6-1	-	TRBJ1-2	CASKRGNYGYTF	TGTGCCAGCAAGCGAGGGAACTATGGCTACACCTTC
TRBD2	TRBV5-4	-	TRBJ2-5	CASSFGLAGGETQYF	TGTGCCAGCAGCTTTGGACTAGCGGGGGGAGAGACCCAGTACTTC
-	TRBV15	-	TRBJ2-4	CATSRPGLAKNIQYF	TGTGCCACCAGCAGACCGGGTCTAGCCAAAAACATTCAGTACTTC
-	TRBV13	many	TRBJ2-7	CASSARDGSYEQYF	TGTGCCAGCAGCGCCCGGGACGGCTCCTACGAGCAGTACTTC
TRBD1	TRBV4-3	-	TRBJ2-2	CASSQAGPGTGSTGELFF	TGCGCCAGCAGCCAGGCTGGACCCGGGACAGGGTCCACCGGGGAGCTGTTTTTT
TRBD2	TRBV6-2/TRBV6-3	-	TRBJ2-1	CASSYSIPSGESNEQFF	TGTGCCAGCAGTTACTCGATCCCTAGCGGGGAGAGCAATGAGCAGTTCTTC
TRBD1	TRBV25-1	-	TRBJ2-5	CASSETGWLTQYF	TGTGCCAGCAGTGAGACAGGGTGGCTGACCCAGTACTTC
TRBD1	TRBV7-2	many	TRBJ1-1	CASSYMTGGPADTEAFF	TGTGCCAGCAGCTATATGACAGGGGGCCCGGCGGACACTGAAGCTTTCTTT
-	TRBV6-5	many	TRBJ2-7	CASSLRQGTYEQYF	TGTGCCAGCAGTTTACGGCAGGGGACCTACGAGCAGTACTTC
TRBD1	TRBV20-1	few	TRBJ1-2	CSARDWDRSLYGYTF	TGCAGTGCTAGAGATTGGGACAGAAGCCTCTATGGCTACACCTTC
-	TRBV25-1	-	TRBJ1-6	CASGISLNGNSPLHF	TGTGCCAGCGGGATTAGCCTTAATGGTAATTCACCCCTCCACTTT
-	TRBV5-8	-	TRBJ1-5	CASSLGKRGPQHF	TGTGCCAGCAGCTTGGGGAAAAGGGGGCCCCAGCATTTT
-	TRBV5-4	-	TRBJ2-1	CASSPRHVDEQFF	TGTGCCAGCAGCCCACGGCACGTCGATGAGCAGTTCTTC
-	TRBV12-3/TRBV12-4	few	TRBJ2-2	CASKGRGWSRELFF	TGTGCCAGCAAAGGGCGGGGCTGGTCCCGGGAGCTGTTTTTT
TRBD2	TRBV5-4	many	TRBJ2-1	CASSRGLAGGLEQFF	TGTGCCAGCAGCCGTGGACTAGCGGGGGGGCTTGAGCAGTTCTTC
-	TRBV15	-	TRBJ1-3	CATSTPGTGTGNTIYF	TGTGCCACCAGCACCCCCGGGACGGGGACTGGAAACACCATATATTTT
TRBD2	TRBV20-1	many	TRBJ2-3	CSASSGENADTQYF	TGCAGTGCTAGTAGCGGGGAGAACGCAGATACGCAGTATTTT
TRBD1	TRBV5-4	many	TRBJ2-7	CASSLAERTGPYEQYF	TGTGCCAGCAGCTTGGCGGAGAGGACAGGTCCCTACGAGCAGTACTTC
-	TRBV20-1	-	TRBJ2-3	CSARLGGTQYF	TGCAGTGCCAGACTAGGGGGTACGCAGTATTTT
-	TRBV20-1	-	TRBJ2-7	CSVRTQYEQYF	TGCAGTGTCCGGACTCAATACGAGCAGTACTTC
TRBD1	TRBV29-1	-	TRBJ2-7	CSVGTDLYEQYF	TGCAGCGTGGGGACAGACTTATACGAGCAGTACTTC
-	TRBV9	-	TRBJ1-1	CASSPGVMVEAFF	TGTGCCAGCAGCCCGGGAGTCATGGTGGAAGCTTTCTTT
-	TRBV2	-	TRBJ1-2	CASSEERVGDGYTF	TGTGCCAGCAGTGAAGAGCGGGTTGGCGATGGCTACACCTTC
-	TRBV4-2	many	TRBJ2-3	CASSQEMRGSHTDTQYF	TGTGCCAGCAGCCAGGAGATGAGGGGTAGCCACACAGATACGCAGTATTTT
-	TRBV24-1	once	TRBJ1-2	CATSELSGESYGYTF	TGTGCCACCAGTGAGTTGTCAGGGGAGAGCTATGGCTACACCTTC
-	TRBV6-4	-	TRBJ2-1	CASSVGGDPTEQFF	TGTGCCAGCAGCGTAGGGGGGGACCCCACTGAGCAGTTCTTC
-	TRBV10-2	many	TRBJ2-5	CASSVISSETQYF	TGCGCCAGCAGTGTGATTAGCTCAGAGACCCAGTACTTC
-	TRBV7-6	few	TRBJ1-1	CASSSTTGSEAFF	TGTGCCAGCAGCTCCACTACAGGGAGTGAAGCTTTCTTT
TRBD2	TRBV11-3	few	TRBJ2-1	CASSFGGGYNEQFF	TGTGCCAGCAGCTTTGGGGGGGGGTACAATGAGCAGTTCTTC
-	TRBV2	once	TRBJ2-7	CASSEYPGRTYEQYF	TGTGCCAGCAGTGAATACCCCGGACGGACCTACGAGCAGTACTTC
TRBD2	TRBV5-1	many	TRBJ2-5	CASQGGMGETQYF	TGCGCCAGCCAGGGAGGGATGGGAGAGACCCAGTACTTC
TRBD2	TRBV20-1	-	TRBJ2-1	CSARPLAGTEQFF	TGCAGTGCTAGACCTCTAGCGGGAACAGAGCAGTTCTTC
-	TRBV10-2	-	TRBJ1-2	CASSGVANYGYTF	TGCGCCAGCAGTGGGGTGGCTAACTATGGCTACACCTTC
TRBD2	TRBV6-1	few	TRBJ2-3	CASNAGGLPDTQYF	TGTGCCAGCAATGCGGGGGGGCTCCCAGATACGCAGTATTTT
-	TRBV11-2	once	TRBJ1-5	CASSSPVKTLDSNQPQHF	TGTGCCAGCAGCTCCCCCGTGAAGACGCTAGATAGCAATCAGCCCCAGCATTTT
TRBD1	TRBV5-1	once	TRBJ1-1	CASGRQGGGEAFF	TGCGCCAGCGGCCGACAGGGGGGCGGTGAAGCTTTCTTT
TRBD2	TRBV5-1	-	TRBJ2-3	CASSPGLASTDTQYF	TGCGCCAGCAGCCCCGGACTAGCTAGCACAGATACGCAGTATTTT
-	TRBV7-8	-	TRBJ1-1	CASSQGDNTEAFF	TGTGCCAGCAGCCAAGGGGACAACACTGAAGCTTTCTTT
-	TRBV7-2	few	TRBJ1-2	CASSVDGSYGYTF	TGTGCCAGCAGCGTAGACGGAAGCTATGGCTACACCTTC
-	TRBV15	-	TRBJ1-1	CATSRDPRDEAFF	TGTGCCACCAGCAGAGATCCTCGCGATGAAGCTTTCTTT
-	TRBV5-1	-	TRBJ2-2	CASSLAGTGELFF	TGCGCCAGCAGCTTGGCTGGGACCGGGGAGCTGTTTTTT
-	TRBV15	few	TRBJ1-6	CATSRDKGLLHF	TGTGCCACCAGCAGAGATAAGGGTCTCCTCCACTTT
TRBD1	TRBV15	-	TRBJ1-1	CATSRDRGRTEAFF	TGTGCCACCAGCAGAGACAGGGGGAGGACTGAAGCTTTCTTT
TRBD1	TRBV30	few	TRBJ2-1	CAWSGAGQGDNEQFF	TGTGCCTGGAGTGGGGCGGGACAGGGGGACAATGAGCAGTTCTTC
TRBD1	TRBV20-1	many	TRBJ1-2	CSARETGTGFYGYTF	TGCAGTGCTAGAGAAACCGGGACAGGGTTCTATGGCTACACCTTC
-	TRBV19	many	TRBJ1-2	CATHRDYSYTF	TGTGCCACCCACAGGGACTATAGCTACACCTTC
-	TRBV6-6	many	TRBJ2-7	CASSWGSGENEQYF	TGTGCCAGCAGTTGGGGATCGGGGGAAAACGAGCAGTACTTC
TRBD1	TRBV7-2	-	TRBJ1-5	CASTTGVGQPQHF	TGTGCCAGTACGACAGGGGTTGGTCAGCCCCAGCATTTT